This T cell receptor (beta chain) was obtained from a study of read filtering for tumor transcriptome and immune sequencing. Study-wide background: Mean patient age was roughly 66 years, range roughly 45 to 80; 17 male, some 15 female. Whole-transcriptome libraries were prepared after DNase treatment.

At the time of active disease, bone marrow was collected from every patient. As for this clonotype: A much larger clonotype is one base distant, so this may be a read error.

Molecular barcoded adaptors covering alpha/delta and beta/gamma chains were used on roughly 400 ng RNA. Via MiXCR, TCRdb re-called the reads, giving one row per CDR3 protein. The repertoire holds tens of thousands of distinct CDR3 sequences, with about 19% as singletons. The CDR3 runs 13 residues. CDR1 is SGHNT, CDR2 YYREEE, per germline (reference sequence). The rearrangement links TRBV5-4 to TRBJ2-1; no clear D. The receptor's source is a donor aged 40 or over with multiple myeloma. Source material: a population of CD138-negative cells sorted from bone marrow. As DNA, the CDR3 is TGTGCCAGCAGCTTCCCCTACAGTAATGTGCAGTTCTTC. As protein: CASSFPYSNVQFF.